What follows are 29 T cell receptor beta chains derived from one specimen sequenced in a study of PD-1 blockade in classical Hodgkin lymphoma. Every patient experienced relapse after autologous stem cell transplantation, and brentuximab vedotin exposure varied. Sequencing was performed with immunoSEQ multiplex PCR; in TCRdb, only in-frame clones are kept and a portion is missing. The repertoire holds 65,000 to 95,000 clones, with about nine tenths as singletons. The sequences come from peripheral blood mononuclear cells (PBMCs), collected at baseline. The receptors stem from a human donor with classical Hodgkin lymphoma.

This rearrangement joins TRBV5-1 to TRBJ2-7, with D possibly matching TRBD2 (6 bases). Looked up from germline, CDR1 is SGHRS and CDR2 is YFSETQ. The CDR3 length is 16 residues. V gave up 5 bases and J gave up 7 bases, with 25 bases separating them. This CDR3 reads CASREPPGPGGEEQYF. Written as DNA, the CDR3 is TGCGCCAGCAGAGAGCCCCCGGGACCAGGCGGGGAGGAGCAGTACTTC.

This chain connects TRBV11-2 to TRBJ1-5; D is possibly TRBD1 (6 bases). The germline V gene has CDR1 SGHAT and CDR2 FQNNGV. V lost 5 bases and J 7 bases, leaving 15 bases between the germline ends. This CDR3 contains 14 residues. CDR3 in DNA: TGTGCCAGCAGCCCTACCGGGGGGGCCCAGCCCCAGCATTTT. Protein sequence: CASSPTGGAQPQHF.

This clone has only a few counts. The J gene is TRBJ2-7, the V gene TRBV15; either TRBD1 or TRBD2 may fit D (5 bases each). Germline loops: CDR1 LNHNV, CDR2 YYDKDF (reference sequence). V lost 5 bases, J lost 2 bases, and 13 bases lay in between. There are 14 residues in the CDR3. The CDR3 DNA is TGTGCCACCAGCCCCTCTGGGGGAACCTACGAGCAGTACTTC. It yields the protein CATSPSGGTYEQYF.

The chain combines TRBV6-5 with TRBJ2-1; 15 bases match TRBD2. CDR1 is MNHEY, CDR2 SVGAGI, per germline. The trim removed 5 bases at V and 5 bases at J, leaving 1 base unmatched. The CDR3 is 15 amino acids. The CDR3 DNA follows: TGTGCCAGCAGTGGACTAGCGGGAGGGAACAATGAGCAGTTCTTC. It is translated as CASSGLAGGNNEQFF.

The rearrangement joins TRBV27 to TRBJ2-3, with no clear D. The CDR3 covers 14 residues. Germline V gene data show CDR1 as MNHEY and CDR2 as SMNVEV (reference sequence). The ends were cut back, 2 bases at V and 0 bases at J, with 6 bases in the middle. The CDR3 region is CASSLHESTDTQYF. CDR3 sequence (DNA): TGTGCCAGCAGTTTACATGAGAGCACAGATACGCAGTATTTT.

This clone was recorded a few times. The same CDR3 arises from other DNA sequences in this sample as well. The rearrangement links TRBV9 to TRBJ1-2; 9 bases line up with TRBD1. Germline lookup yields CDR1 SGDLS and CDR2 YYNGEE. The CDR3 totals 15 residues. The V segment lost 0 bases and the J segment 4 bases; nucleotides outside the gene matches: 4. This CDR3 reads CASSVGQGVGYGYTF. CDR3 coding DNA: TGTGCCAGCAGCGTAGGACAGGGGGTAGGCTATGGCTACACCTTC.

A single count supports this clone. The CDR3 reads CASSDGTGGPISYEQYF. In nucleotides, the CDR3 is TGTGCCAGCAGCGACGGGACAGGGGGGCCTATCTCCTACGAGCAGTACTTC. J is TRBJ2-7 and V is TRBV11-2; 11 bases map to TRBD1. The CDR3 sequence is 17 residues long. Germline lookup yields CDR1 SGHAT and CDR2 FQNNGV. The trim removed 5 bases at V and 0 bases at J, leaving 9 bases unmatched.

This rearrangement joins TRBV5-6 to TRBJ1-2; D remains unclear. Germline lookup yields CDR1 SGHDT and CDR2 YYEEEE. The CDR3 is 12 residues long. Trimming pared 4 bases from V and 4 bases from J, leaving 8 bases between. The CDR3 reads CASSGMAYGYTF. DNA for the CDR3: TGTGCCAGCAGCGGAATGGCCTATGGCTACACCTTC.

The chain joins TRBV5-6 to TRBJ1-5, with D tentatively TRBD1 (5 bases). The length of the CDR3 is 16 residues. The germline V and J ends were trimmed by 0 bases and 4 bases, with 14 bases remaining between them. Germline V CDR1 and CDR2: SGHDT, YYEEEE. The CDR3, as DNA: TGTGCCAGCAGCTTGGGCGCAGGGAGGGGAAATCAGCCCCAGCATTTT. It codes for CASSLGAGRGNQPQHF.

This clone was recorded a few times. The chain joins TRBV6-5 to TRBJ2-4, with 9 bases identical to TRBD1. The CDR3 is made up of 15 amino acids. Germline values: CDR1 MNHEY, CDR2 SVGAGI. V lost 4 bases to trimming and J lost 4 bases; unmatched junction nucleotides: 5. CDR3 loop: CASSFVDRGKNIQYF. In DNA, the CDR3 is TGTGCCAGCAGTTTCGTCGACAGGGGGAAAAACATTCAGTACTTC.

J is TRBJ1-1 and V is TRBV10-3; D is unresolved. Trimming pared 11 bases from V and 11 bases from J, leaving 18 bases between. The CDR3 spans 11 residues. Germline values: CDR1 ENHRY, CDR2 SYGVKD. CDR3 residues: CAVRGEIRAFF. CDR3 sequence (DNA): TGTGCCGTAAGAGGTGAGATTCGGGCTTTCTTT.

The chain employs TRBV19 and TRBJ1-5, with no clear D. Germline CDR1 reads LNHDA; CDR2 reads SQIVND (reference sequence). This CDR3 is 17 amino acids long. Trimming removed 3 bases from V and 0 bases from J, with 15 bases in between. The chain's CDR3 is CASSINGRPYSNQPQHF. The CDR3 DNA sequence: TGTGCCAGTAGTATTAATGGTAGACCTTATAGCAATCAGCCCCAGCATTTT.

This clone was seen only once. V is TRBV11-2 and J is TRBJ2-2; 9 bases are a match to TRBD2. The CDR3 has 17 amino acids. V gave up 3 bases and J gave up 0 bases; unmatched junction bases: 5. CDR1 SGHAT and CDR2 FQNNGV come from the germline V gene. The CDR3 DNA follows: TGTGCCAGCAGCTTGCAAGGCGGGAGGGCGAACACCGGGGAGCTGTTTTTT. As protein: CASSLQGGRANTGELFF.

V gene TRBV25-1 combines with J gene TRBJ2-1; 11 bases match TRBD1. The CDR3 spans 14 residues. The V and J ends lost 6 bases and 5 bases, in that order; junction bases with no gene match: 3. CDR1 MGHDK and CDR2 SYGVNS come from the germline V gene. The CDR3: CASSGTGGNNEQFF. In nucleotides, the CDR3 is TGTGCCAGCAGCGGGACAGGGGGGAACAATGAGCAGTTCTTC.

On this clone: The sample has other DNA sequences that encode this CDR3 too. Here the CDR3 DNA reads TGTGCCAGCAGTTCCGGGAGTTCATACAATGAGCAGTTCTTC. It specifies CASSSGSSYNEQFF. The chain couples TRBV27 to TRBJ2-1; tentatively, D is TRBD2 (6 bases). The ends were cut back, 4 bases at V and 4 bases at J, with 11 bases in the middle. Germline V gene data show CDR1 as MNHEY and CDR2 as SMNVEV (reference sequence). This CDR3 has 14 amino acids.

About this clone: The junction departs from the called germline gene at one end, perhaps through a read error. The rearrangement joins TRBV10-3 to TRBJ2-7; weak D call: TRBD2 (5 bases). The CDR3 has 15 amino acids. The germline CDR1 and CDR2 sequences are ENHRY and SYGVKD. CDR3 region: CAISESNHNGAEENF. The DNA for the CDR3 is TGTGCCATCAGTGAGTCTAACCACAACGGAGCGGAAGAGAACTTC.

The CDR3 DNA is TGTGCCAGCAGCTTAGTTCGCGGCTACACCTTC. This sequence encodes CASSLVRGYTF. The V and J genes are TRBV7-2 and TRBJ1-2; no clear D. The V end was cut by 1 base, the J end by 8 bases, with 5 bases between. The germline V gene has CDR1 SGHTA and CDR2 FQGNSA. This CDR3 spans 11 amino acids.

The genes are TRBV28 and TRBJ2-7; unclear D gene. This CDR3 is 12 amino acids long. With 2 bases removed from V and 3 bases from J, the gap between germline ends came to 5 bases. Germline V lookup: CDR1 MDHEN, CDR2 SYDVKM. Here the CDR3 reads CASSLTYYEQYF. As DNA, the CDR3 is TGTGCCAGCAGTTTAACTTACTACGAGCAGTACTTC.

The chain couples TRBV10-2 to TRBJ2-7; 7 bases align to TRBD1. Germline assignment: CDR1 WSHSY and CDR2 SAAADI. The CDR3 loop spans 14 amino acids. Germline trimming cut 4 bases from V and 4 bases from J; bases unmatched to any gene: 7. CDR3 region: CASSGGQSHYEQYF. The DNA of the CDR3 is TGCGCCAGCAGTGGGGGACAGTCCCATTACGAGCAGTACTTC.

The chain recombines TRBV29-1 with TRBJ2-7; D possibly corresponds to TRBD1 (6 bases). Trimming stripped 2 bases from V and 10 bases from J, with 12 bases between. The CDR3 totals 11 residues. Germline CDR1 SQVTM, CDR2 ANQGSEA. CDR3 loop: CSVEIQGLQYF. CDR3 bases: TGCAGCGTTGAAATTCAGGGGCTTCAGTACTTC.

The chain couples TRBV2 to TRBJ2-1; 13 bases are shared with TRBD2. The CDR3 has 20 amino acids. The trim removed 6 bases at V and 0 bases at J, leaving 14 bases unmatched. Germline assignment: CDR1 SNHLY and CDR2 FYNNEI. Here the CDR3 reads CASSLRLAGGWRSSYNEQFF. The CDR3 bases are TGTGCCAGCAGCCTGCGACTAGCGGGAGGTTGGCGCTCCTCCTACAATGAGCAGTTCTTC.

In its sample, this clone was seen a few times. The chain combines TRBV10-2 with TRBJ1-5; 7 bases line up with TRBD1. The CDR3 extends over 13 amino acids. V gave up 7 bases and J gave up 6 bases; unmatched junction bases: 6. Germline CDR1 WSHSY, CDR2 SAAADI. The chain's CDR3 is CASNQGVGQPQHF. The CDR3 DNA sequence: TGCGCCAGCAATCAGGGGGTGGGTCAGCCCCAGCATTTT.

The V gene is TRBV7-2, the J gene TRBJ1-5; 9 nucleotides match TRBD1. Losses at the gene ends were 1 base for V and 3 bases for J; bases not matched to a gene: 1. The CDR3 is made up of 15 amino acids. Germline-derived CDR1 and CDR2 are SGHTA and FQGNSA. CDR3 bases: TGTGCCAGCAGCTTAGACAGGGGGCCCAATCAGCCCCAGCATTTT. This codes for CASSLDRGPNQPQHF.

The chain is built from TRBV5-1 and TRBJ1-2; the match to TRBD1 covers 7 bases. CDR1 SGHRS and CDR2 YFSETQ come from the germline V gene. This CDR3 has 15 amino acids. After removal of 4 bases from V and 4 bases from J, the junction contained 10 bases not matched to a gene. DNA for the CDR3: TGCGCCAGCAGCCCTGACCCCGGGACAGCCTATGGCTACACCTTC. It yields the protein CASSPDPGTAYGYTF.

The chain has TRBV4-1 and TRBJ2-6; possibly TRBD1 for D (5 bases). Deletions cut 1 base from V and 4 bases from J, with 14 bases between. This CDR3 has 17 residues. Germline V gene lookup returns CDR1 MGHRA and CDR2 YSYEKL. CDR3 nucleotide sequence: TGCGCCAGCAGCCAAGGGGGCCGAGTATCCGGGGCCAACGTCCTGACTTTC. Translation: CASSQGGRVSGANVLTF.

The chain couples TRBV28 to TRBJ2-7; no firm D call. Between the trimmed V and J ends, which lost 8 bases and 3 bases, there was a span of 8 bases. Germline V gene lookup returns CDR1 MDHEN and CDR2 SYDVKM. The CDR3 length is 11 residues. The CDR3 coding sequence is TGTGCCAGCGTCCAGGACTACGAGCAGTACTTC. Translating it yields CASVQDYEQYF. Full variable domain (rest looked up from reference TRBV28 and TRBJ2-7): DVKVTQSSRYLVKRTGEKVFLECVQDMDHENMFWYRQDPGLGLRLIYFSYDVKMKEKGDIPEGYSVSREKKERFSLILESASTNQTSMYLCASVQDYEQYFGPGTRLTVT.

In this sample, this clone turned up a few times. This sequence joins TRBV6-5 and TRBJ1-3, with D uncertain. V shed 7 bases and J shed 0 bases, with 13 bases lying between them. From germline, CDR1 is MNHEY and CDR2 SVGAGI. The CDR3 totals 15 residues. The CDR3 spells CASIEPTSSGNTIYF. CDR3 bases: TGTGCCAGCATCGAGCCCACAAGCTCTGGAAACACCATATATTTT.

This chain's CDR3 is CASSEGTDYYEQYF. Here the CDR3 DNA reads TGTGCCAGCAGCGAGGGGACTGATTACTACGAGCAGTACTTC. J is TRBJ2-7 and V is TRBV9; TRBD2 might be the D (6 bases). Germline V gives CDR1 SGDLS, CDR2 YYNGEE. This CDR3 is built from 14 residues. Trimming took 3 bases from V and 3 from J, leaving 13 bases between them.

The CDR3 region has the DNA TGTGCCAGCAGCTTTGACAGGGTCGACAATGAGCAGTTCTTC. It is translated as CASSFDRVDNEQFF. The gene calls are TRBV11-3 and TRBJ2-1, with 7 nucleotides matching TRBD1. V lost 3 bases and J lost 5; bases outside the gene matches: 4. The CDR3 is 14 amino acids. CDR1 and CDR2 (germline): SGHNT, YENEEA.